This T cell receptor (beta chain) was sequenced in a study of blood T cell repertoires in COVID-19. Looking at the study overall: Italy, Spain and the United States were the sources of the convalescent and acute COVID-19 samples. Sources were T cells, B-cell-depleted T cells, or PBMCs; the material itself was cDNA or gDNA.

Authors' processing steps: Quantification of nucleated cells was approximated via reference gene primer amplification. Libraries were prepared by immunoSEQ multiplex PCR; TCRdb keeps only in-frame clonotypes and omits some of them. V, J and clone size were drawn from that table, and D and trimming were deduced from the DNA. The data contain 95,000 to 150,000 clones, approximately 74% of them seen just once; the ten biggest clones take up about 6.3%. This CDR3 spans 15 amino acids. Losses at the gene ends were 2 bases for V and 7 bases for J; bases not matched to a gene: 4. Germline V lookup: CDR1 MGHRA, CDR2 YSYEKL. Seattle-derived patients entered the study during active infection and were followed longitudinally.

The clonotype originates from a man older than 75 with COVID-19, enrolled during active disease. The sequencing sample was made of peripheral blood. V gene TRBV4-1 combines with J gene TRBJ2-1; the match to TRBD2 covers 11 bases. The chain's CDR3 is CASSQPSSGRNEQFF. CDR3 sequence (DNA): TGCGCCAGCAGCCAACCCTCTAGCGGGAGGAATGAGCAGTTCTTC.